This T cell receptor (beta chain) was sequenced in a study of human T cells and chemical hapten exposure. MiXCR was run by TCRdb on the RACE reads, yielding one entry per CDR3 protein. Among more than 95,000 distinct CDR3 sequences, roughly 12% were seen once, and the ten largest hold about 1.4%. The time point denotes: patch test 1, 2 weeks after DPC sensitization. As for treatment: therapeutic diphenylcyclopropenone sensitization with weekly scalp DPC. Non-pregnant alopecia patients aged 18 to 70, suitable for DPC therapy. V was clipped by 4 bases and J by 0 bases; unmatched bases: 7. Looked up from germline, CDR1 is MNHEY and CDR2 is SVGAGI. The CDR3 consists of 18 residues. This clonotype has only a few counts.

This chain uses TRBV6-5 with TRBJ2-4; TRBD2 matches at 12 bases. The receptor comes from a woman between 50 and 59 years old with alopecia areata. Some clones in this sample may be carry-over from other donors' samples. The sequencing here drew on whole blood, taken in connection with sensitization to the hapten diphenylcyclopropenone (DPC). Here the CDR3 DNA reads TGTGCCAGCAGTTCTTGGACTAGCGGGATTTTAGCCAAAAACATTCAGTACTTC. This translates into CASSSWTSGILAKNIQYF.